This T cell receptor (beta chain) was captured by sequencing in a study of Graves' ophthalmopathy and Graves' hyperthyroidism. Beta-chain TCR CDR3 regions were amplified from RNA transcripts. RT-PCR with HTBI primers came first, then second-round multiplex PCR. From the multiplex PCR reads, TCRdb called clonotypes with MiXCR, one entry per CDR3 protein. Among about 620,000 distinct CDR3 sequences, 22% were seen once, and the ten largest hold roughly 6.9%. V lost 1 base to trimming and J lost 7 bases; unmatched junction nucleotides: 6. The CDR3 has 14 amino acids. Germline-derived CDR1 and CDR2 are LGHDT and YNNKEL (reference sequence). Findings and limits, study-wide: Blood also contained most of the expanded thyroid clonotypes above 0.001 frequency. With a specificity of just over 72% and a sensitivity of just under 71%, the model predicted ophthalmopathy progression.

This clonotype was observed at least ten times. What it binds is unknown. A follow-up of 18 months without ophthalmopathy meant that hyperthyroidism was stable. Hyperthyroidism patients, aged 18 to 65, were newly diagnosed, under 2 months' duration. The rearrangement links TRBV3-1 to TRBJ1-2; 7 bases align to TRBD1. This sequence originates from a woman between 18 and 29 years old with stable Graves' hyperthyroidism. Some clones in this sample may be carry-over from other donors' samples. Input material: peripheral blood. CDR3 amino acids: CASSQVEGASGYTF. CDR3 coding DNA: TGTGCCAGCAGCCAAGTTGAGGGGGCTAGTGGCTACACCTTC. The complete variable domain, with remaining parts taken from reference TRBV3-1 and TRBJ1-2, reads DTAVSQTPKYLVTQMGNDKSIKCEQNLGHDTMYWYKQDSKKFLKIMFSYNNKELIINETVPNRFSPKSPDKAHLNLHINSLELGDSAVYFCASSQVEGASGYTFGSGTRLTVV.